The TCR beta chain described here comes from a study of PD-1 blockade in classical Hodgkin lymphoma. Background on the study: Nivolumab dosing for patients was 3 mg/kg, administered intravenously every 2 weeks.

Assay used: immunoSEQ multiplex PCR; TCRdb lists only in-frame clones, some missing. The data show some 22,000 clones, with just under 80% seen just once and 15% to 20% held by the top ten. Worth noting for this clone: Its antigen is as yet unknown.

Findings and limits, study-wide: Diminished baseline TCR diversity has been reported in newly diagnosed patients relative to healthy donors.

All the patients suffered relapse after autologous stem cell transplantation, and brentuximab vedotin exposure differed. Trimming removed 4 bases at V and 4 bases at J, with 7 bases between. The germline gives CDR1 SEHNR, CDR2 FQNEAQ (reference sequence). The CDR3 contains 13 residues. The chain has TRBV7-9 and TRBJ2-2, with D possibly TRBD1 on 5 matching bases. Specimen: peripheral blood mononuclear cells (PBMCs), collected before the second cycle of nivolumab. The TCR sequence derives from a human donor with classical Hodgkin lymphoma. DNA of the CDR3: TGTGCCAGCAGCTCCCAGGGCACCGGGGAGCTGTTTTTT. It translates to CASSSQGTGELFF.